The clone carrying this TCR beta chain came up once. Its antigen is unidentified. Produced via immunoSEQ multiplex PCR; TCRdb's table is partial and in-frame only. The table has 380,000 or so clones, 75% to 90% seen once; the top ten hold over 8.5%. This sample is part of a study of Ad26.COV2.S vaccination and SARS-CoV-2 variants. About the research overall: Once, or twice with 56 days between doses, Ad26.COV2.S was given intramuscularly.

The treatment: over 15 received Ad26.COV2.S at low or high dose, single or two shots; roughly 5 received placebo; per-sample allocation not given. The study sampled participants on day 63 after the first vaccine or placebo injection. General study points: Vaccine and placebo groups showed comparable non-spike TCR breadth. Among vaccine recipients, spike-specific TCR breadth exceeded that of placebo recipients. Researchers cautioned that TCR breadth and depth analyses may have underestimated total T cell responses.

Germline loops: CDR1 KGHDR, CDR2 SFDVKD. The CDR3 extends over 13 amino acids. Trimming pared 3 bases from V and 2 bases from J, leaving 6 bases between. This receptor was taken from a person aged 18-60 years who received the Ad26.COV2.S COVID-19 vaccine or a placebo. The chain uses TRBV24-1 and TRBJ2-5, with D hard to call. This specimen was peripheral blood, taken in a trial of Ad26.COV2.S vaccine versus placebo. CDR3 coding DNA: TGTGCCACCAGTGATGCGAGTCAAGAGACCCAGTACTTC. It yields the protein CATSDASQETQYF.